The rows below give T cell receptor beta chains drawn from one sample of a study of T cells expressing NK-cell markers. TCRdb derives one entry per CDR3 protein from the 5' RACE reads, leaving out DNA. With approximately 550,000 distinct CDR3 sequences in the sample, the ten largest clones hold approximately 3.5%. The sample taken for sequencing was blood T cells: a sorted CD56 or NKG2C T cell subset, CD4+ or CD8+ T cells, or bulk PBMC T cells (not recorded which). The receptors come from a man between 18 and 29 years old in good health. Both conserved end residues are part of each CDR3.

v_call,cdr3_length,j_call,cdr3_aa
TRBV5-1,13,TRBJ2-2,CASASSDSGELFF
TRBV5-1,16,TRBJ2-4,CASSFLAGGHGNIQYF
TRBV10-3,17,TRBJ2-5,CAISESTLAGVQETQYF
TRBV29-1,16,TRBJ2-1,CSSESLTGGSYNEQFF
TRBV10-3,13,TRBJ2-1,CAIDSDPNNEQFF
TRBV10-3,11,TRBJ1-3,CATVFGTTIYF
TRBV12-3/TRBV12-4,20,TRBJ2-4,CASSHNTDREVWLAKNIQYF
TRBV7-2,17,TRBJ2-2,CASSLLDRVENTGELFF
TRBV29-1,13,TRBJ2-4,CSVTRSAKNIQYF
TRBV11-2,16,TRBJ2-2,CASSSPTGDNTGELFF
TRBV5-1,14,TRBJ2-7,CASSLVGSPSEQYF
TRBV6-2/TRBV6-3,20,TRBJ2-5,CASSYGVGTGAWRGQETQYF
TRBV7-9,15,TRBJ2-5,CASSIPGTTQETQYF
TRBV25-1,14,TRBJ1-4,CASSGTEGVEKLFF
TRBV19,14,TRBJ2-5,CASSPPTPAATQYF
TRBV7-6,16,TRBJ2-2,CASSLQRTTNTGELFF
TRBV20-1,16,TRBJ2-5,CSASHLAGGNQETQYF
TRBV6-5,16,TRBJ2-7,CASSYSRGYFSYEQYF
TRBV5-1,17,TRBJ2-3,CASSLSGLAGGADTQYF
TRBV20-1,15,TRBJ1-1,CSARVFGGVNTEAFF
TRBV28,11,TRBJ1-2,CASTATYGYTF
TRBV20-1,16,TRBJ2-7,CSARDLQTGLFGEQYF
TRBV5-5,14,TRBJ2-7,CASSLDWGLDEQYF
TRBV30,14,TRBJ2-1,CAWSEGGPFGEQFF
TRBV12-3/TRBV12-4,18,TRBJ2-3,CASSLTPGLAGDTDTQYF
TRBV10-3,14,TRBJ2-3,CAVREAGGTDTQYF
TRBV4-3,15,TRBJ2-3,CASSQFARTSHTQYF
TRBV6-5,17,TRBJ2-3,CASSYSVGGIFTDTQYF
TRBV10-2,17,TRBJ2-3,CASSGLAGGLGTDTQYF
TRBV4-1,17,TRBJ2-2,CASSQDPGRPNTGELFF
TRBV7-2,14,TRBJ2-2,CASSLSSGAGELFF
TRBV7-9,14,TRBJ2-1,CASSPGGRLGDQFF
TRBV9,14,TRBJ2-5,CASSVMGGSETQYF
TRBV29-1,11,TRBJ1-2,CSLGGADGYTF
TRBV19,14,TRBJ2-1,CASIRTGDKNEQFF
TRBV6-5,12,TRBJ1-1,CASRQFYTEAFF
TRBV4-1,17,TRBJ2-3,CASSQDRDRGFTDTQYF
TRBV4-2,15,TRBJ2-5,CASSQEGGSKETQYF
TRBV27,14,TRBJ2-1,CASSVAGVINEQFF
TRBV2,13,TRBJ1-5,CASATGFNQPQHF
TRBV6-1,17,TRBJ2-2,CASSKETGTSGFGELFF
TRBV27,19,TRBJ2-2,CASSPIPGTGTENTGELFF
TRBV12-3/TRBV12-4,15,TRBJ1-5,CASSSGGGRMEPQHF
TRBV29-1,12,TRBJ1-1,CSVERSLREAFF
TRBV2,14,TRBJ2-1,CASSALTGYNEQFF
TRBV4-2,15,TRBJ2-3,CASSQSGLNTDTQYF
TRBV12-3/TRBV12-4,14,TRBJ1-5,CASRPGQGRQPQHF
TRBV20-1,14,TRBJ1-2,CSGGTPTRGYGYTF